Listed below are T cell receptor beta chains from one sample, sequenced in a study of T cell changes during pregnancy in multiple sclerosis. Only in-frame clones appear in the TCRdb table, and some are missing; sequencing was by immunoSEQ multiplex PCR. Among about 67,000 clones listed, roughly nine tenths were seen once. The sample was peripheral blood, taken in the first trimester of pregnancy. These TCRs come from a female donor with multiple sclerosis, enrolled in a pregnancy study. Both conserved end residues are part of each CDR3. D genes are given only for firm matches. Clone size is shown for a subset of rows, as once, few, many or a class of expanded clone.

CDR3aa: CASSRGGADQPQHF; CDR3nt: TGTGCCAGCAGCCGGGGGGGGGCAGATCAGCCCCAGCATTTT; v_gene: TRBV7-2; d_gene: .; abundance: few; j_gene: TRBJ1-5; len: 14
CDR3aa: CASSPTGTPQETQYF; CDR3nt: TGTGCCAGCAGTCCTACCGGGACTCCCCAAGAGACCCAGTACTTC; v_gene: TRBV6-1; d_gene: .; abundance: .; j_gene: TRBJ2-5; len: 15
CDR3aa: CASSLDAGGNQPQHF; CDR3nt: TGTGCCAGCAGCTTAGACGCAGGGGGCAATCAGCCCCAGCATTTT; v_gene: TRBV7-6; d_gene: .; abundance: few; j_gene: TRBJ1-5; len: 15
CDR3aa: CSVAENYGYTF; CDR3nt: TGCAGCGTTGCGGAGAACTATGGCTACACCTTC; v_gene: TRBV29-1; d_gene: .; abundance: .; j_gene: TRBJ1-2; len: 11
CDR3aa: CSGGRGKAEAFF; CDR3nt: TGCAGCGGGGGGAGGGGTAAGGCTGAAGCTTTCTTT; v_gene: TRBV29-1; d_gene: .; abundance: once; j_gene: TRBJ1-1; len: 12
CDR3aa: CASRTGEGSHGYTF; CDR3nt: TGTGCCAGTAGAACCGGCGAGGGATCCCATGGCTACACCTTC; v_gene: TRBV19; d_gene: .; abundance: .; j_gene: TRBJ1-2; len: 14
CDR3aa: CASSRQGISNNEQFF; CDR3nt: TGTGCCAGCAGTCGACAGGGGATATCCAACAATGAGCAGTTCTTC; v_gene: TRBV2; d_gene: TRBD1; abundance: .; j_gene: TRBJ2-1; len: 15
CDR3aa: CASTKPGHSYEQYF; CDR3nt: TGCGCCAGCACCAAACCGGGACATTCCTACGAGCAGTACTTC; v_gene: TRBV10-1; d_gene: .; abundance: .; j_gene: TRBJ2-7; len: 14
CDR3aa: CASSLWTQEGYEQYF; CDR3nt: TGTGCCAGCAGCTTGTGGACACAGGAGGGCTACGAGCAGTACTTC; v_gene: TRBV7-2; d_gene: .; abundance: .; j_gene: TRBJ2-7; len: 15
CDR3aa: CAWSRDRGRRVTEAFF; CDR3nt: TGTGCCTGGAGTAGGGACAGGGGGCGCCGGGTCACTGAAGCTTTCTTT; v_gene: TRBV30; d_gene: TRBD1; abundance: .; j_gene: TRBJ1-1; len: 16
CDR3aa: CASSLDVGLAGGYNEQFF; CDR3nt: TGTGCCAGCAGCTTAGATGTGGGACTAGCGGGAGGCTACAATGAGCAGTTCTTC; v_gene: TRBV11-2; d_gene: TRBD2; abundance: .; j_gene: TRBJ2-1; len: 18
CDR3aa: CASTRTSPSEQYF; CDR3nt: TGTGCCAGCACTCGTACATCCCCTAGCGAGCAGTACTTC; v_gene: TRBV6-6; d_gene: .; abundance: .; j_gene: TRBJ2-7; len: 13
CDR3aa: CASGLAGQGRPAFF; CDR3nt: TGTGCTAGTGGTTTGGCAGGACAGGGGAGACCAGCTTTCTTT; v_gene: TRBV12-5; d_gene: TRBD1; abundance: .; j_gene: TRBJ1-1; len: 14
CDR3aa: CASSQSHETSANYEQYF; CDR3nt: TGCGCCAGCAGCCAATCGCACGAGACATCTGCAAACTACGAGCAGTACTTC; v_gene: TRBV4-1; d_gene: .; abundance: .; j_gene: TRBJ2-7; len: 17
CDR3aa: CAISESPEGAIQNYEQYF; CDR3nt: TGTGCCATCAGTGAGTCCCCAGAGGGGGCCATACAAAACTACGAGCAGTACTTC; v_gene: TRBV10-3; d_gene: TRBD1; abundance: once; j_gene: TRBJ2-7; len: 18
CDR3aa: CASSFQGPTEAFF; CDR3nt: TGTGCCAGCAGTTTCCAGGGTCCCACTGAAGCTTTCTTT; v_gene: TRBV2; d_gene: .; abundance: .; j_gene: TRBJ1-1; len: 13
CDR3aa: CAWSDRGREQYF; CDR3nt: TGTGCCTGGAGTGACAGGGGCAGGGAGCAGTACTTC; v_gene: TRBV30; d_gene: TRBD1; abundance: .; j_gene: TRBJ2-7; len: 12
CDR3aa: CASTMGGYGYTF; CDR3nt: TGTGCCAGTACTATGGGGGGCTATGGCTACACCTTC; v_gene: TRBV19; d_gene: .; abundance: once; j_gene: TRBJ1-2; len: 12
CDR3aa: CASSVAGENTGELFF; CDR3nt: TGTGCCAGCAGCGTAGCGGGAGAGAACACCGGGGAGCTGTTTTTT; v_gene: TRBV9; d_gene: .; abundance: .; j_gene: TRBJ2-2; len: 15
CDR3aa: CASSEAPGQGPDTQYF; CDR3nt: TGTGCCAGCAGTGAAGCCCCGGGACAGGGTCCGGATACGCAGTATTTT; v_gene: TRBV2; d_gene: TRBD1; abundance: .; j_gene: TRBJ2-3; len: 16
CDR3aa: CASSVRGGDTGELFF; CDR3nt: TGTGCCAGCAGCGTAAGGGGTGGGGACACCGGGGAGCTGTTTTTT; v_gene: TRBV9; d_gene: .; abundance: .; j_gene: TRBJ2-2; len: 15
CDR3aa: CASSFSGGAMNTEAFF; CDR3nt: TGTGCCAGCAGCTTTTCGGGGGGAGCAATGAACACTGAAGCTTTCTTT; v_gene: TRBV7-9; d_gene: .; abundance: .; j_gene: TRBJ1-1; len: 16
CDR3aa: CASSPSTGGPDFF; CDR3nt: TGTGCCAGCAGTCCCTCAACAGGGGGCCCTGACTTCTTC; v_gene: TRBV2; d_gene: TRBD1; abundance: .; j_gene: TRBJ2-1; len: 13
CDR3aa: CASSYSYSGANVLTF; CDR3nt: TGTGCCAGCAGTTATTCGTACTCTGGGGCCAACGTCCTGACTTTC; v_gene: TRBV6-5; d_gene: .; abundance: .; j_gene: TRBJ2-6; len: 15
CDR3aa: CASSLIRGTDTEAFF; CDR3nt: TGTGCCAGCAGCTTAATCAGGGGAACGGACACTGAAGCTTTCTTT; v_gene: TRBV7-9; d_gene: .; abundance: .; j_gene: TRBJ1-1; len: 15
CDR3aa: CASSYSQNTEAFF; CDR3nt: TGTGCCAGCAGTTACTCCCAGAACACTGAAGCTTTCTTT; v_gene: TRBV6-5; d_gene: .; abundance: .; j_gene: TRBJ1-1; len: 13
CDR3aa: CSVEQGPDYGYTF; CDR3nt: TGCAGCGTTGAACAGGGGCCTGACTATGGCTACACCTTC; v_gene: TRBV29-1; d_gene: .; abundance: once; j_gene: TRBJ1-2; len: 13
CDR3aa: CASCTGTSGPTSSYEQYF; CDR3nt: TGTGCCAGTTGCACCGGGACTAGCGGTCCTACCAGCTCCTACGAGCAGTACTTC; v_gene: TRBV18; d_gene: TRBD2; abundance: .; j_gene: TRBJ2-7; len: 18
CDR3aa: CASSSLWTSGGVENEQFF; CDR3nt: TGTGCCAGCAGCTCCTTATGGACTAGCGGGGGGGTAGAGAATGAGCAGTTCTTC; v_gene: TRBV7-9; d_gene: TRBD2; abundance: .; j_gene: TRBJ2-1; len: 18
CDR3aa: CSVDQNDSNGYTF; CDR3nt: TGCAGCGTTGACCAAAACGACAGTAATGGCTACACCTTC; v_gene: TRBV29-1; d_gene: .; abundance: .; j_gene: TRBJ1-2; len: 13
CDR3aa: CAWRDRGLGNEQFF; CDR3nt: TGTGCCTGGAGGGACAGGGGTTTGGGCAATGAGCAGTTCTTC; v_gene: TRBV30; d_gene: TRBD1; abundance: .; j_gene: TRBJ2-1; len: 14
CDR3aa: CASSLGAYQNTEAFF; CDR3nt: TGTGCCAGCAGCTTAGGGGCCTATCAGAACACTGAAGCTTTCTTT; v_gene: TRBV7-8; d_gene: .; abundance: .; j_gene: TRBJ1-1; len: 15
CDR3aa: CASSVAGQYNSPLHF; CDR3nt: TGTGCCAGCAGCGTTGCTGGACAGTATAATTCACCCCTCCACTTT; v_gene: TRBV9; d_gene: .; abundance: once; j_gene: TRBJ1-6; len: 15
CDR3aa: CASSPRMDRGHEQYF; CDR3nt: TGCGCCAGCAGCCCCCGCATGGACAGGGGTCACGAGCAGTACTTC; v_gene: TRBV4-3; d_gene: TRBD1; abundance: .; j_gene: TRBJ2-7; len: 15
CDR3aa: CASSPIREGSYEQYF; CDR3nt: TGTGCCAGCTCACCAATCAGGGAGGGGTCCTACGAGCAGTACTTC; v_gene: TRBV18; d_gene: TRBD2; abundance: .; j_gene: TRBJ2-7; len: 15
CDR3aa: CASSAGEAGNTIYF; CDR3nt: TGCGCCAGCAGCGCGGGAGAGGCTGGAAACACCATATATTTT; v_gene: TRBV5-1; d_gene: .; abundance: .; j_gene: TRBJ1-3; len: 14
CDR3aa: CASSQDPQGMETQYF; CDR3nt: TGCGCCAGCAGCCAAGATCCCCAGGGTATGGAGACCCAGTACTTC; v_gene: TRBV4-3; d_gene: .; abundance: .; j_gene: TRBJ2-5; len: 15
CDR3aa: CASSATGVGNTIYF; CDR3nt: TGTGCCAGCAGCGCGACAGGGGTCGGAAACACCATATATTTT; v_gene: TRBV11-2; d_gene: TRBD1; abundance: .; j_gene: TRBJ1-3; len: 14
CDR3aa: CASSLTGLDGYTF; CDR3nt: TGTGCCAGCAGTCTAACAGGGTTGGATGGCTACACCTTC; v_gene: TRBV6-6; d_gene: .; abundance: few; j_gene: TRBJ1-2; len: 13
CDR3aa: CASSLTGPYEQYF; CDR3nt: TGTGCCAGCAGTTTAACAGGGCCCTACGAGCAGTACTTC; v_gene: TRBV27; d_gene: .; abundance: .; j_gene: TRBJ2-7; len: 13
CDR3aa: CASSLEQEAFF; CDR3nt: TGCGCCAGCAGCTTGGAACAAGAAGCTTTCTTT; v_gene: TRBV5-1; d_gene: .; abundance: .; j_gene: TRBJ1-1; len: 11
CDR3aa: CASSPQDSHNEQFF; CDR3nt: TGTGCCAGCAGCCCCCAGGACTCTCACAATGAGCAGTTCTTC; v_gene: TRBV7-2; d_gene: .; abundance: .; j_gene: TRBJ2-1; len: 14
CDR3aa: CASSPGTSGGEEQFF; CDR3nt: TGTGCCAGCTCGCCCGGGACTAGCGGGGGGGAGGAGCAGTTCTTC; v_gene: TRBV18; d_gene: TRBD2; abundance: once; j_gene: TRBJ2-1; len: 15
CDR3aa: CASKRDSYNEQFF; CDR3nt: TGTGCCAGCAAGAGGGACTCCTACAATGAGCAGTTCTTC; v_gene: TRBV6-5; d_gene: .; abundance: .; j_gene: TRBJ2-1; len: 13
CDR3aa: CASGTTLFSFEQFF; CDR3nt: TGTGCTAGTGGTACGACTTTGTTTAGTTTTGAGCAGTTCTTC; v_gene: TRBV12-5; d_gene: .; abundance: few; j_gene: TRBJ2-1; len: 14
CDR3aa: CASSVGTSGGDTQYF; CDR3nt: TGTGCCAGCAGTGTCGGGACTAGCGGGGGAGATACGCAGTATTTT; v_gene: TRBV6-4; d_gene: TRBD2; abundance: .; j_gene: TRBJ2-3; len: 15
CDR3aa: CAWSAEMRSPLHF; CDR3nt: TGTGCCTGGAGCGCCGAGATGAGATCACCCCTCCACTTT; v_gene: TRBV30; d_gene: .; abundance: .; j_gene: TRBJ1-6; len: 13
CDR3aa: CASTLRVDTEAFF; CDR3nt: TGTGCCAGCACCTTACGGGTGGACACTGAAGCTTTCTTT; v_gene: TRBV6-1; d_gene: .; abundance: .; j_gene: TRBJ1-1; len: 13
CDR3aa: CASSLGRGSSYEQYF; CDR3nt: TGTGCCAGCAGCTTGGGCAGAGGGAGCTCCTACGAGCAGTACTTC; v_gene: TRBV11-3; d_gene: .; abundance: .; j_gene: TRBJ2-7; len: 15
CDR3aa: CASSPDRLNEKLFF; CDR3nt: TGTGCCAGCTCACCGGACAGGCTGAATGAAAAACTGTTTTTT; v_gene: TRBV18; d_gene: TRBD1; abundance: few; j_gene: TRBJ1-4; len: 14
CDR3aa: CASSLTRDQPQHF; CDR3nt: TGCGCCAGCAGCTTGACTCGGGATCAGCCCCAGCATTTT; v_gene: TRBV5-1; d_gene: .; abundance: .; j_gene: TRBJ1-5; len: 13
CDR3aa: CASSTGQGDQPQHF; CDR3nt: TGCGCCAGCAGCACGGGACAGGGCGATCAGCCCCAGCATTTT; v_gene: TRBV5-1; d_gene: TRBD1; abundance: .; j_gene: TRBJ1-5; len: 14